These 10 T cell receptor beta chains originate from one sample sequenced in a study of CD8+ T cells in alopecia areata. Investigators isolated RNA and reverse transcribed it into cDNA to act as the sequencing template. Sequencing was performed with immunoSEQ multiplex PCR; in TCRdb, only in-frame clones are kept and a portion is missing. This sample has 75,000 to 100,000 clones; 35% to 45% occur once, and the top ten carry about 1.5%. The material sequenced was CD4+ T cells sorted from blood. Receptors were obtained from a human donor with alopecia areata.

J is TRBJ2-3 and V is TRBV5-1; 11 positions match TRBD2. Germline assignment: CDR1 SGHRS and CDR2 YFSETQ. The CDR3 has 15 amino acids. V was clipped by 3 bases and J by 0 bases; unmatched bases: 0. CDR3 nucleotide sequence: TGCGCCAGCAGCTGGACTAGCGGGAGCACAGATACGCAGTATTTT. This translates into CASSWTSGSTDTQYF.

This chain connects TRBV7-2 to TRBJ1-6; D uncertain. Germline lookup yields CDR1 SGHTA and CDR2 FQGNSA. This CDR3 is 15 amino acids long. Trimming left V 5 bases short and J 0 bases short, with 8 bases between. CDR3 nucleotide sequence: TGTGCCAGCAGCCTAGGGAACTCCTATAATTCACCCCTCCACTTT. This gives the protein CASSLGNSYNSPLHF.

In this sample, this clone turned up a few times. The V and J genes are TRBV5-1 and TRBJ2-3, with TRBD2 identical over 8 bases. CDR1 is SGHRS, CDR2 YFSETQ, per germline. V lost 0 bases to trimming and J lost 2 bases; unmatched junction nucleotides: 5. The CDR3 consists of 16 residues. The CDR3: CASSLVSGDNTDTQYF. The CDR3 DNA sequence: TGCGCCAGCAGCTTGGTTAGCGGGGACAACACAGATACGCAGTATTTT.

This clone was counted between two and nine times. The chain is built from TRBV29-1 and TRBJ2-7; 8 bases fit TRBD1. The germline gives CDR1 SQVTM, CDR2 ANQGSEA. The CDR3 totals 14 residues. Unmatched junction bases numbered 10, after V lost 6 bases and J lost 3 bases. The CDR3 nucleotides read TGCAGCGTCAAGGGACAGGTGAAAAGCTACGAGCAGTACTTC. Translated: CSVKGQVKSYEQYF.

V is TRBV30 and J is TRBJ2-1, with 7 nucleotides matching TRBD2. The CDR3 is 15 residues long. CDR1 and CDR2 (germline): GTSNPN, SVGIG (reference sequence). J lost 1 base, V lost 4 bases, and 7 bases had no gene match. The DNA of the CDR3 is TGTGCCTGGAAAGGACTAGTAGGGTCCTACAATGAGCAGTTCTTC. Its protein product is CAWKGLVGSYNEQFF.

The chain has TRBV5-1 and TRBJ2-7, with TRBD1 matching over 7 bases. CDR3 length: 15 amino acids. The trim removed 4 bases at V and 3 bases at J, leaving 10 bases unmatched. Germline CDR1 reads SGHRS; CDR2 reads YFSETQ. The CDR3 DNA reads TGCGCCAGCAGCATCGGGACAGCACTTCGCTACGAGCAGTACTTC. Protein sequence: CASSIGTALRYEQYF.

This rearrangement joins TRBV5-1 to TRBJ2-7, with 7 bases fitting TRBD1. The CDR3 contains 17 residues. The germline CDR1 and CDR2 sequences are SGHRS and YFSETQ. The V gene end was trimmed by 3 bases and the J gene end by 0 bases; junction bases not matched to a gene: 12. The CDR3 sequence is CASSSLTGTDTSYEQYF. In nucleotides, the CDR3 is TGCGCCAGCAGCTCCCTAACCGGGACAGATACCTCCTACGAGCAGTACTTC.

The gene calls are TRBV6-6 and TRBJ1-2; the D gene is possibly TRBD1 (5 bases). The V and J ends lost 0 bases and 6 bases respectively, with 11 bases between them. The CDR3 has 14 residues. Germline V CDR1 and CDR2: MNHNY, SVGAGI (reference sequence). CDR3 region: CASSYSSGGDGYTF. The CDR3 region has the DNA TGTGCCAGCAGTTACTCGTCTGGGGGGGATGGCTACACCTTC.

The chain links TRBV2 to TRBJ2-7; 9 bases fit TRBD1. The length of the CDR3 is 14 residues. CDR1 and CDR2 (germline): SNHLY, FYNNEI. The V and J ends lost 6 bases and 1 base, in that order; junction bases with no gene match: 4. CDR3 coding DNA: TGTGCCAGCAGCGTTGACAGGGGGTCCTACGAGCAGTACTTC. Amino acid sequence: CASSVDRGSYEQYF.

Only one count was recorded for this clone. The chain is built from TRBV30 and TRBJ1-5, with 11 bases matching TRBD1. Germline V gives CDR1 GTSNPN, CDR2 SVGIG (reference sequence). This CDR3 spans 14 amino acids. V lost 4 bases and J lost 7; bases outside the gene matches: 6. CDR3 DNA sequence: TGTGCCTGGACCGGGACAGGGGGTCGGCAGCCCCAGCATTTT. Protein: CAWTGTGGRQPQHF.